This TCR beta chain was documented in a study of blood T cell repertoires in COVID-19. Study-level information: T cells, B-cell-depleted T cells, or PBMCs provided the cDNA or gDNA that served as material.

Original data processing: Estimation of nucleated cell counts was performed using reference gene primer amplification. This table comes from immunoSEQ multiplex PCR, and its TCRdb copy is limited to in-frame clones, with some not included. The V and J calls and clone size come from that table; D and trimming were worked out from the DNA. The data contain about 200,000 clones, around nine tenths of them singletons. CDR1 KGHDR and CDR2 SFDVKD come from the germline V gene. The CDR3 loop spans 18 amino acids. Losses at the gene ends were 3 bases for V and 9 bases for J; bases not matched to a gene: 17. Specimen: peripheral blood. The rearrangement uses TRBV24-1 and TRBJ2-1; 9 bases align to TRBD2. This TCR was sampled from a woman aged 40-49 years who had recovered from COVID-19. In DNA form, the CDR3 reads TGTGCCACCAGTGATGGTCTGGCGGGAGGGACCACGGTCAGTGAGCAGTTCTTC. Amino acid sequence: CATSDGLAGGTTVSEQFF.